These 7 T cell receptor beta chains originate from one sample sequenced in a study of cytomegalovirus exposure and HLA in healthy donors. The PCR was carried out with 60 Vbeta primers and 13 Jbeta primers. Clones were sequenced by immunoSEQ multiplex PCR, and TCRdb holds only the in-frame ones, with some missing. Here the sample spans under 200,000 clones, 65% to 80% being singletons. The sample was PBMCs. These receptors were taken from a woman in her thirties or forties in good health and CMV-seropositive.

This clone was counted a single time. This chain uses TRBV7-2 with TRBJ2-7, with TRBD1 matching over 7 bases. The germline V gene has CDR1 SGHTA and CDR2 FQGNSA. Losses at the gene ends were 5 bases for V and 0 bases for J; bases not matched to a gene: 7. The CDR3 runs to 15 residues. The CDR3 loop is CASSPTGYNSYEQYF. CDR3 sequence (DNA): TGTGCCAGCAGCCCGACAGGGTATAACTCCTACGAGCAGTACTTC.

This clone has just one count. J is TRBJ2-7 and V is TRBV29-1; 8 bases match TRBD1. The germline V gene encodes CDR1 SQVTM and CDR2 ANQGSEA. This CDR3 comprises 14 residues. Trimming cost V 4 bases and J 5 bases; bases outside gene matches: 10. The CDR3 region has the DNA TGCAGCGTTGTATATTTGGACAGGGAGCACGAGCAGTACTTC. It codes for CSVVYLDREHEQYF.

V gene TRBV6-5 combines with J gene TRBJ1-1; no clear D gene. V lost 4 bases to trimming and J lost 7 bases, with 19 bases between them. There are 15 residues in the CDR3. CDR1 and CDR2 from the germline V gene are MNHEY and SVGAGI. The CDR3 sequence: CASSSPRAGFGEAFF. The DNA for the CDR3 is TGTGCCAGCAGTTCCCCCCGGGCGGGTTTCGGTGAAGCTTTCTTT.

This clone was seen only a few times. The rearrangement joins TRBV7-2 to TRBJ2-1; maybe TRBD2 (5 bases). The V gene lost 2 bases and the J gene lost 4 bases, with 15 bases spanning the gap. Germline V CDR1 and CDR2: SGHTA, FQGNSA. The CDR3 is 16 residues long. CDR3 amino acids: CASSLRGAAIYNEQFF. The CDR3 bases are TGTGCCAGCAGCTTACGAGGAGCGGCCATTTACAATGAGCAGTTCTTC.

The gene calls are TRBV9 and TRBJ2-5, with TRBD2 identical over 9 bases. The J segment lost 5 bases and the V segment lost 0 bases, leaving 8 bases of the junction unmatched. The CDR3 has 16 residues. The germline V gene encodes CDR1 SGDLS and CDR2 YYNGEE. CDR3: CASSVGISGSVETQYF. In DNA form, the CDR3 reads TGTGCCAGCAGCGTAGGTATTAGCGGGAGTGTGGAGACCCAGTACTTC. Variable domain in full (rest from reference TRBV9 and TRBJ2-5): DSGVTQTPKHLITATGQRVTLRCSPRSGDLSVYWYQQSLDQGLQFLIQYYNGEERAKGNILERFSAQQFPDLHSELNLSSLELGDSALYFCASSVGISGSVETQYFGPGTRLLVL.

This chain's CDR3 is CASSLDRGSEKLFF. For the CDR3, the DNA is TGTGCCAGCAGTTTGGACAGGGGGAGCGAAAAACTGTTTTTT. The chain couples TRBV28 to TRBJ1-4; 10 positions agree with TRBD1. The length of the CDR3 is 14 residues. Germline CDR1 reads MDHEN; CDR2 reads SYDVKM. Trimming at V came to 3 bases and at J to 8 bases, leaving 3 bases not matched to a gene.

DNA of the CDR3: TGTGCCAGTAGGAACTTCGGGACAGGGAACGAGCAGTACTTC. This sequence encodes CASRNFGTGNEQYF. The chain recombines TRBV19 with TRBJ2-7, with TRBD1 matching 9 bases. CDR1 is LNHDA, CDR2 SQIVND, per germline (reference sequence). J lost 5 bases, V lost 6 bases, and 8 bases had no gene match. CDR3 length: 14 residues.